A selection of T cell receptor beta chains follows, all from one sample in a study of blood T cell repertoires in COVID-19. The repertoire was sequenced with immunoSEQ multiplex PCR; TCRdb's copy has only in-frame clones and lacks some. The table shows some 260,000 clones, with 82% occurring only once. The sequenced sample consisted of peripheral blood. The receptor set was obtained from a woman over 75 with active or convalescent COVID-19. Both conserved end residues are part of each CDR3.

V: TRBV18
J: TRBJ1-2
CDR3: CASSPDRDFNYGYTF

V: TRBV18
J: TRBJ2-7
CDR3: CASSPMEGSSYEQYF

V: TRBV3-1/TRBV3-2
J: TRBJ1-3
CDR3: CASSQAPSSGNTIYF

V: TRBV5-1
J: TRBJ1-1
CDR3: CASSLVTGDTEAFF

V: TRBV4-1
J: TRBJ1-6
CDR3: CASSRTQRGADSPLHF

V: TRBV14
J: TRBJ2-1
CDR3: CASSQESLVGEQFF

V: TRBV7-8
J: TRBJ1-5
CDR3: CASSLGAQGAVQPQHF

V: TRBV18
J: TRBJ2-2
CDR3: CASTVSGGNWNTGELFF

V: TRBV29-1
J: TRBJ2-5
CDR3: CSANGPGQETQYF

V: TRBV30
J: TRBJ1-5
CDR3: CAWTNRDNQPQHF

V: TRBV2
J: TRBJ1-4
CDR3: CASSVVATNEKLFF

V: TRBV9
J: TRBJ2-5
CDR3: CASSGTSGGFQETQYF

V: TRBV28
J: TRBJ1-2
CDR3: CASSPGGQGSQGYTF

V: TRBV28
J: TRBJ1-5
CDR3: CASSKTGPTQHF

V: TRBV6-6
J: TRBJ2-5
CDR3: CASSYDRGASETQYF

V: TRBV5-1
J: TRBJ2-3
CDR3: CASSLNGGTGDTQYF

V: TRBV5-1
J: TRBJ2-2
CDR3: CASSTGNSNTGELFF

V: TRBV6-5
J: TRBJ1-5
CDR3: CASTDTNNQPQHF

V: TRBV30
J: TRBJ1-6
CDR3: CAWSVLSRSNSPLHF

V: TRBV10-3
J: TRBJ1-5
CDR3: CAIRDRDHQPQHF

V: TRBV5-1
J: TRBJ2-5
CDR3: CASRWGTGEETQYF

V: TRBV11-3
J: TRBJ2-5
CDR3: CASSLDGLGGETQYF

V: TRBV29-1
J: TRBJ1-1
CDR3: CSVELLLNTEAFF

V: TRBV15
J: TRBJ1-6
CDR3: CATSRDISSPLHF

V: TRBV6-6
J: TRBJ2-7
CDR3: CASSPLGGGLFSYEQYF

V: TRBV7-8
J: TRBJ2-1
CDR3: CASSLVGLAGVGYEQFF

V: TRBV2
J: TRBJ1-2
CDR3: CASSGQGAEDGYTF

V: TRBV18
J: TRBJ2-2
CDR3: CASSRATGPTGELFF

V: TRBV5-4
J: TRBJ2-7
CDR3: CASSLFPDTEGPYF

V: TRBV4-1
J: TRBJ2-7
CDR3: CASSQTGSGEQYF

V: TRBV6-5
J: TRBJ2-7
CDR3: CAISTGGLGEQYF

V: TRBV2
J: TRBJ1-4
CDR3: CASSELLENEKLFF

V: TRBV3-1/TRBV3-2
J: TRBJ1-2
CDR3: CASSQTGTGYTF

V: TRBV6-6
J: TRBJ1-2
CDR3: CASSPDGTGLGGYTF

V: TRBV6-5
J: TRBJ2-2
CDR3: CASSSGSEIGELFF

V: TRBV5-1
J: TRBJ2-2
CDR3: CASSLGHGQGGTGELFF

V: TRBV28
J: TRBJ1-2
CDR3: CASSFLRQLTRGNYGYTF

V: TRBV7-2
J: TRBJ2-7
CDR3: CASSLVAGSYEQYF

V: TRBV5-1
J: TRBJ2-7
CDR3: CASSGQGASEQYF

V: TRBV11-3
J: TRBJ2-1
CDR3: CASSTGTGRDEQFF

V: TRBV28
J: TRBJ2-3
CDR3: CASSLFPPGHITDTQYF

V: TRBV6-5
J: TRBJ2-3
CDR3: CASSSLAGNTDTQYF

V: TRBV6-5
J: TRBJ2-1
CDR3: CASGQGASSYNEQFF

V: TRBV7-7
J: TRBJ1-6
CDR3: CASSLGTADNSPLHF

V: TRBV29-1
J: TRBJ2-2
CDR3: CSVLKGRSTGELFF

V: TRBV7-8
J: TRBJ1-2
CDR3: CASSPRDRVYGYTF

V: TRBV28
J: TRBJ2-7
CDR3: CASSSPGGIYEQYF

V: TRBV24-1
J: TRBJ2-1
CDR3: CATSVSRGGRSEQFF

V: TRBV6-5
J: TRBJ1-5
CDR3: CASSKQGGGYQPQHF